These 2 T cell receptor beta chains were sequenced from one sample in a study of T cell changes during pregnancy in multiple sclerosis. TCRdb's table, derived via immunoSEQ multiplex PCR, lists solely in-frame clones and lacks some. The sample has tens of thousands of clones, 75% to 95% seen once; the top ten hold about 0.52%. Sequencing used CD4+ T cells from peripheral blood mononuclear cells, obtained in the second trimester of pregnancy. All receptors come from a female donor with multiple sclerosis, enrolled in a pregnancy study.

This chain uses TRBV5-6 with TRBJ2-7; tentative D call: TRBD2 (5 bases). The CDR3 contains 15 residues. Germline-derived CDR1 and CDR2 are SGHDT and YYEEEE. Trimming took 2 bases from V and 2 from J, leaving 14 bases between them. CDR3 sequence: CASSFWPSKAYEQYF. The CDR3 DNA follows: TGTGCCAGCAGCTTTTGGCCTAGCAAAGCCTACGAGCAGTACTTC.

The chain carries TRBV27 and TRBJ2-7; D is unresolved. Germline V gene data show CDR1 as MNHEY and CDR2 as SMNVEV (reference sequence). V gave up 5 bases and J gave up 7 bases, with 24 bases separating them. CDR3 size: 16 residues. DNA for the CDR3: TGTGCCAGCAGTAAGCCAGGTTCTGGGCCCTTCATAGAGCAGTACTTC. Translating gives CASSKPGSGPFIEQYF.